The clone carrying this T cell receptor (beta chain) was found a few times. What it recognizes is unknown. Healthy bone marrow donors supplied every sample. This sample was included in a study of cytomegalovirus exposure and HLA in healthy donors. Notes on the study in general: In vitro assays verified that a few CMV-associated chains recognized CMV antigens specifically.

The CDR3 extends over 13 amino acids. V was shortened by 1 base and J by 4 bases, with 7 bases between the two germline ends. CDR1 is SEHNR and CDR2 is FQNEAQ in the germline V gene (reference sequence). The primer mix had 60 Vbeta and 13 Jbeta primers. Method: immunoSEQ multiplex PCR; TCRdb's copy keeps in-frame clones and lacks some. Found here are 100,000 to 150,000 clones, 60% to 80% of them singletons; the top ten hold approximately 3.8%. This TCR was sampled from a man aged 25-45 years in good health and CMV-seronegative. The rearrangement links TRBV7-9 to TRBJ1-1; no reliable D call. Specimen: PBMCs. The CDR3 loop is CASSLGEGTEAFF. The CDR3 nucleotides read TGTGCCAGCAGCTTAGGAGAGGGCACTGAAGCTTTCTTT.